Listed below are T cell receptor beta chains from one sample, sequenced in a study of PD-L1 blockade in urothelial cancer. Sequencing was performed with immunoSEQ multiplex PCR; in TCRdb, only in-frame clones are kept and a portion is missing. The table shows about 74,000 clones, with roughly 88% occurring only once. The sample in question was PBMCs, obtained around atezolizumab (anti-PD-L1) treatment. These TCRs come from a man aged 65 to 85 with urothelial cancer. Each CDR3 is given with its conserved first and last residue. Each record gives: J gene, clone size, D gene, V gene, CDR3 protein, CDR3 DNA. A D gene is named only where the DNA matches it firmly. Expanded clones are given a class, and other clones once, few, many or no size at all.

>TRBJ2-1|-|TRBD1|TRBV5-1
CASSLVGQAYNEQFF
TGCGCCAGCAGCTTGGTGGGACAGGCCTACAATGAGCAGTTCTTC
>TRBJ2-7|-|TRBD1|TRBV14
CASNGRGSPAYEQYF
TGTGCCAGCAACGGCAGGGGGAGTCCGGCCTACGAGCAGTACTTC
>TRBJ2-6|-|-|TRBV7-9
CASSPPVTPGANVLTF
TGTGCCAGCAGCCCTCCGGTCACCCCTGGGGCCAACGTCCTGACTTTC
>TRBJ2-1|once|TRBD2|TRBV5-6
CASSSLPGLAGSNEQFF
TGTGCCAGCAGCTCACTGCCGGGACTAGCGGGATCCAATGAGCAGTTCTTC
>TRBJ2-1|few|TRBD2|TRBV15
CATSRDLAGGNNEQFF
TGTGCCACCAGCAGAGATCTAGCGGGAGGCAACAATGAGCAGTTCTTC
>TRBJ2-3|-|-|TRBV7-6
CASSLAVGGDADTQYF
TGTGCCAGCAGCTTAGCGGTGGGTGGAGACGCGGATACGCAGTATTTT
>TRBJ1-1|once|-|TRBV28
CASSLLGVGGPRGTEAFF
TGTGCCAGCAGTTTGCTAGGAGTCGGAGGTCCCCGGGGCACTGAAGCTTTCTTT
>TRBJ1-1|-|TRBD1|TRBV30
CAWSAPDRGDTEAFF
TGTGCCTGGAGTGCCCCCGACAGGGGGGACACTGAAGCTTTCTTT
>TRBJ2-6|-|-|TRBV9
CASRDRDSSSGANVLTF
TGTGCCAGCAGGGACCGGGACTCAAGCTCTGGGGCCAACGTCCTGACTTTC
>TRBJ2-1|-|TRBD2|TRBV2
CASTSGLHNEQFF
TGTGCCAGCACTAGCGGGTTGCACAATGAGCAGTTCTTC
>TRBJ2-1|-|TRBD2|TRBV5-4
CASSLVGTTNEQFF
TGTGCCAGCAGCTTGGTTGGGACTACCAATGAGCAGTTCTTC
>TRBJ2-4|-|TRBD2|TRBV5-1
CASSHERDGNIQYF
TGCGCCAGCAGCCACGAGCGGGACGGAAACATTCAGTACTTC
>TRBJ2-7|-|TRBD2|TRBV5-1
CASSPPGLAFDEQYF
TGCGCCAGCAGTCCCCCGGGACTAGCTTTCGACGAGCAGTACTTC
>TRBJ2-5|-|-|TRBV19
CASTAPTGLGTQYF
TGTGCCAGTACCGCCCCCACAGGGCTGGGGACCCAGTACTTC
>TRBJ2-7|-|TRBD1|TRBV2
CASYTGQSYEQYF
TGTGCCAGCTACACGGGACAGTCCTACGAGCAGTACTTC
>TRBJ2-1|-|-|TRBV5-1
CASSHLPQSGAQRASYNEQFF
TGCGCCAGCAGTCATCTACCGCAATCAGGAGCCCAGCGGGCCTCCTACAATGAGCAGTTCTTC
>TRBJ2-1|-|TRBD1|TRBV2
CASRETGRYNEQFF
TGTGCCAGCAGGGAGACAGGGCGCTACAATGAGCAGTTCTTC
>TRBJ2-5|-|-|TRBV19
CASSISSETQYF
TGTGCCAGTAGTATCTCGTCAGAGACCCAGTACTTC
>TRBJ2-1|-|-|TRBV9
CASSVAGTKLNEQFF
TGTGCCAGCAGCGTAGCCGGGACAAAGCTCAATGAGCAGTTCTTC
>TRBJ2-7|-|TRBD1|TRBV28
CASGTGYVGYEQYF
TGTGCCAGCGGGACAGGGTACGTAGGCTACGAGCAGTACTTC
>TRBJ2-1|-|TRBD2|TRBV5-1
CASTLRASGRAGLYNEQFF
TGCGCCAGCACCCTGAGGGCTAGCGGGAGGGCCGGTCTATACAATGAGCAGTTCTTC
>TRBJ2-2|-|TRBD1|TRBV5-4
CASTAKTGGPGELFF
TGTGCCAGCACCGCTAAGACAGGGGGCCCCGGGGAGCTGTTTTTT
>TRBJ1-5|-|-|TRBV6-1
CASSASVPGQPQHF
TGTGCCAGCAGTGCTTCAGTTCCGGGGCAGCCCCAGCATTTT
>TRBJ2-5|-|TRBD2|TRBV7-9
CASSSGGLAGRRETQYF
TGTGCCAGCAGCTCAGGTGGCCTAGCGGGACGTCGAGAGACCCAGTACTTC
>TRBJ2-5|-|-|TRBV4-2
CASSQVPINGETQYF
TGTGCCAGCAGCCAAGTTCCGATCAACGGGGAGACCCAGTACTTC
>TRBJ1-1|-|-|TRBV23-1
CASSSTGPPEAFF
TGCGCCAGCAGCTCAACAGGCCCGCCTGAAGCTTTCTTT
>TRBJ2-7|-|-|TRBV5-3
CARSFSIRRSGQYF
TGTGCCAGAAGCTTTTCTATAAGGAGGTCCGGGCAGTACTTC
>TRBJ1-1|-|-|TRBV9
CASSVGPGNTEAFF
TGTGCCAGCAGCGTAGGACCAGGGAACACTGAAGCTTTCTTT
>TRBJ2-4|-|-|TRBV5-8
CASVRDKTKNIQYF
TGTGCCAGTGTCCGGGACAAGACCAAAAACATTCAGTACTTC
>TRBJ1-2|-|TRBD1|TRBV19
CASSRTGDYGYTF
TGTGCCAGTAGTAGGACAGGAGACTATGGCTACACCTTC
>TRBJ2-7|-|TRBD2|TRBV10-3
CAISESDIAGSYEQYF
TGTGCCATCAGTGAGTCGGATATAGCGGGATCCTACGAGCAGTACTTC
>TRBJ2-4|-|-|TRBV6-5
CASSPSSRNIQYF
TGTGCCAGCAGCCCGTCTTCCAGGAACATTCAGTACTTC
>TRBJ1-1|once|-|TRBV6-1
CASMPNVAGDTEAFF
TGTGCCAGCATGCCGAACGTAGCAGGGGACACTGAAGCTTTCTTT
>TRBJ1-5|few|-|TRBV19
CASSIARANQPQHF
TGTGCCAGTAGTATAGCCAGGGCGAATCAGCCCCAGCATTTT
>TRBJ1-1|-|-|TRBV28
CASSLTYFPNTEAFF
TGTGCCAGCAGCCTTACCTACTTTCCGAACACTGAAGCTTTCTTT
>TRBJ1-1|-|-|TRBV2
CASRLAGLDTEAFF
TGTGCCAGCAGGTTGGCAGGGCTGGACACTGAAGCTTTCTTT
>TRBJ2-7|-|TRBD1|TRBV18
CASSPGSGQGLFEQYF
TGTGCCAGCTCACCGGGGTCGGGACAGGGTCTCTTCGAGCAGTACTTC
>TRBJ2-2|-|-|TRBV19
CASSKDPGPSGELFF
TGTGCCAGTAGTAAGGATCCAGGGCCCTCCGGGGAGCTGTTTTTT
>TRBJ2-4|-|-|TRBV10-2
CASGGTLDLAKNIQYF
TGCGCCAGCGGCGGGACGCTCGACCTAGCCAAAAACATTCAGTACTTC
>TRBJ2-2|-|TRBD2|TRBV2
CASNLAGVTGELFF
TGTGCCAGCAATCTAGCGGGGGTCACCGGGGAGCTGTTTTTT
>TRBJ1-4|-|-|TRBV28
CASSFGRTEGKLFF
TGTGCCAGCAGTTTCGGGCGGACAGAGGGTAAACTGTTTTTT
>TRBJ2-1|-|-|TRBV5-1
CASSSGFMGNEQFF
TGCGCCAGCAGCTCAGGGTTTATGGGTAATGAGCAGTTCTTC
>TRBJ2-5|-|-|TRBV25-1
CASSDLDGYQETQYF
TGTGCCAGCAGCGACCTTGACGGGTACCAAGAGACCCAGTACTTC
>TRBJ1-5|-|TRBD1|TRBV6-1
CASRAGTANQPQHF
TGTGCCAGCAGGGCCGGGACAGCTAATCAGCCCCAGCATTTT
>TRBJ2-7|-|-|TRBV4-2
CASSQDWEDLYEQYF
TGTGCCAGCAGCCAAGATTGGGAGGACTTATACGAGCAGTACTTC
>TRBJ2-7|-|TRBD1|TRBV9
CASSVETGAYEQYF
TGTGCCAGCAGCGTAGAAACAGGGGCGTACGAGCAGTACTTC
>TRBJ2-1|-|-|TRBV5-1
CASSLAGSWAYNEQFF
TGCGCCAGCAGCTTGGCAGGTTCATGGGCCTACAATGAGCAGTTCTTC
>TRBJ1-4|few|-|TRBV2
CASKTAPNEKLFF
TGTGCCAGCAAGACAGCACCGAATGAAAAACTGTTTTTT
>TRBJ2-1|once|TRBD2|TRBV5-1
CASSKLAGGGYNEQFF
TGCGCCAGCAGCAAATTAGCGGGAGGGGGTTACAATGAGCAGTTCTTC
>TRBJ2-7|once|-|TRBV10-1
CASSVARAYEQYF
TGCGCCAGCAGTGTGGCCAGGGCCTACGAGCAGTACTTC
>TRBJ1-1|once|TRBD1|TRBV6-5
CASSLQDRPTTEAFF
TGTGCCAGCAGTCTCCAGGACAGGCCCACCACTGAAGCTTTCTTT
>TRBJ2-7|-|-|TRBV28
CASRGTPAYEQYF
TGTGCCAGCAGAGGGACACCCGCCTACGAGCAGTACTTC
>TRBJ2-1|few|TRBD1|TRBV10-1
CASDDRGDEQFF
TGCGCCAGCGATGACAGGGGGGATGAGCAGTTCTTC
>TRBJ2-3|-|TRBD2|TRBV28
CASSHTRGSGLAGGGTDTQYF
TGTGCCAGCAGTCATACCAGGGGGTCAGGACTAGCGGGAGGGGGGACAGATACGCAGTATTTT
>TRBJ2-7|-|-|TRBV7-2
CASSSDSSVAYEQYF
TGTGCCAGCAGCTCTGACAGTTCGGTGGCCTACGAGCAGTACTTC